This TCR beta chain comes out of a study of CD8+CD57+ T cells in acquired aplastic anemia. Study-level background: The sorted CD4+ and CD8+ cells yielded an average around 3 ug of DNA. The study, taken as a whole, reports: Controls did not differ significantly from patients in CD8+ Simpson's diversity. Common to patients and controls were about 31 CD8+ CDR3 sequences.

This CDR3 comprises 14 residues. Germline loops: CDR1 SGHDN, CDR2 FVKESK. The V end lost 0 bases, the J end lost 4 bases, and 9 bases lay between the germline ends. This clonotype was seen ten or more times. The antigen is unknown. It was genomic DNA that served as the template for profiling TCR beta VDJ and CDR3. One entry per CDR3 protein results from TCRdb running MiXCR on the reads. Found here are about 220,000 distinct CDR3 sequences, roughly 35% of them singletons; the top ten hold 0.9% to 1.2%. The chain joins TRBV14 to TRBJ1-2; D possibly corresponds to TRBD1 (6 bases). Sequences were obtained from sorted CD4+, CD8+, or CD8+CD57+ T cells (not recorded which) from PBMCs. This clonotype was obtained from a human donor in good health, serving as a control. This CDR3 reads CASSQDRTVYGYTF. The CDR3, as DNA: TGTGCCAGCAGCCAAGACCGGACAGTCTATGGCTACACCTTC.